One and the same sample provided the 7 T cell receptor beta chains below, sequenced in a study of OX40 agonist ivuxolimab in advanced cancers. Produced via immunoSEQ multiplex PCR; TCRdb's table is partial and in-frame only. The table records 35,000 to 45,000 clones, around 84% of them present only once. The source was CD4+ or CD8+ T cells sorted from blood, collected in a trial of the OX40 agonist ivuxolimab. The receptors were gathered from an adult with an advanced solid tumor such as melanoma, head and neck, liver or kidney cancer.

This clone was seen once. The chain employs TRBV5-4 and TRBJ2-1; TRBD2 matches 10 bases. J was trimmed by 0 bases and V by 6 bases; bases with no gene match: 12. The germline V gene encodes CDR1 SGHNT and CDR2 YYREEE (reference sequence). The CDR3 loop spans 18 amino acids. The CDR3 loop is CASNLGSGGPSSYNEQFF. CDR3 nucleotides: TGTGCCAGCAATCTCGGTAGCGGGGGGCCGAGCTCCTACAATGAGCAGTTCTTC.

The rearrangement joins TRBV11-2 to TRBJ2-7; D gene uncertain. Germline V CDR1 and CDR2: SGHAT, FQNNGV. The germline V and J ends were trimmed by 5 bases and 3 bases, with 14 bases remaining between them. The CDR3 totals 14 residues. DNA for the CDR3: TGTGCCAGCAGCCGATCCTCTAGGGACTACGAGCAGTACTTC. Translated, it gives CASSRSSRDYEQYF.

V is TRBV5-6 and J is TRBJ1-6, with TRBD1 identical over 7 bases. Per germline, CDR1 SGHDT and CDR2 YYEEEE. V lost 6 bases, J lost 4 bases, and 7 bases stayed unmatched. The length of the CDR3 is 15 residues. This CDR3 is CASTGGTAYNSPLHF. The CDR3 nucleotides are TGTGCCAGCACTGGCGGGACAGCTTATAATTCACCCCTCCACTTT.

The CDR3 loop is CASSSLKKNLAGETYEQYV. The CDR3 DNA follows: TGTGCCAGCAGCTCGCTCAAAAAAAACTTAGCGGGGGAAACCTACGAGCAGTACGTC. The V gene is TRBV7-2, the J gene TRBJ2-7, with 9 positions matching TRBD2. The germline V gene encodes CDR1 SGHTA and CDR2 FQGNSA. This CDR3 is built from 19 residues. The ends lost 4 bases at V and 2 bases at J; junction bases unmatched: 18.

This clone was counted only a few times. This chain links TRBV29-1 with TRBJ2-7; D is undetermined. Germline V gene data show CDR1 as SQVTM and CDR2 as ANQGSEA. This CDR3 comprises 16 residues. V was trimmed by 4 bases and J by 2 bases, leaving 21 bases between them. Here the CDR3 DNA reads TGCAGCGTTGCCCCCAGACCACAAAGATCCACCTACGAGCAGTACTTC. Translating gives CSVAPRPQRSTYEQYF.

This clone occurred a few times. J is TRBJ1-1 and V is TRBV5-6, with a possible D match to TRBD1 (5 bases). Per germline, CDR1 SGHDT and CDR2 YYEEEE. The V and J ends lost 4 bases and 7 bases respectively, with 11 bases between them. This CDR3 has 12 amino acids. As DNA, the CDR3 is TGTGCCAGCAGCCTATCCAGGGTTGAAGCTTTCTTT. Translated: CASSLSRVEAFF. Based on the CDR3 plus reference TRBV5-6 and TRBJ1-1, the full variable domain is DAGVTQSPTHLIKTRGQQVTLRCSPKSGHDTVSWYQQALGQGPQFIFQYYEEEERQRGNFPDRFSGHQFPNYSSELNVNALLLGDSALYLCASSLSRVEAFFGQGTRLTVV.

The chain carries TRBV4-2 and TRBJ2-7; a possible D gene is TRBD1 (5 bases). Trimming pared 8 bases from V and 2 bases from J, leaving 16 bases between. The CDR3 covers 14 residues. Germline CDR1 is LGHNA and CDR2 is YNFKEQ. DNA of the CDR3: TGTGCCAGCGGTGATCAGGGCTTCACCTACGAGCAGTACTTC. Its translation is CASGDQGFTYEQYF.